These T cell receptor beta chains were read from a single sample in a study of blood T cell repertoires in COVID-19. Using immunoSEQ multiplex PCR, the repertoire was profiled, and TCRdb retains in-frame clones only, with some absent. This table holds tens of thousands of clones, around 79% found once. The sample taken for sequencing was peripheral blood. Receptor source: a human donor in a cohort sampled during active COVID-19. Each CDR3 is given with its conserved first and last residue. Each record gives: J gene, CDR3 length, V gene, CDR3 protein.

j_gene: TRBJ1-1
len: 15
v_gene: TRBV5-8
CDR3aa: CASSLSVRMNTEAFF

j_gene: TRBJ2-1
len: 16
v_gene: TRBV7-7
CDR3aa: CASSLDPDRDVNEQFF

j_gene: TRBJ1-5
len: 16
v_gene: TRBV6-6
CDR3aa: CASSYSSRTGNQPQHF

j_gene: TRBJ2-7
len: 17
v_gene: TRBV6-6
CDR3aa: CASSPGQVLRKPYEQYF

j_gene: TRBJ2-3
len: 16
v_gene: TRBV5-1
CDR3aa: CASSFTSGTSTDTQYF

j_gene: TRBJ2-7
len: 15
v_gene: TRBV5-1
CDR3aa: CASSLTSGSNSEQYF

j_gene: TRBJ2-2
len: 14
v_gene: TRBV2
CDR3aa: CASRGQPNTGELFF

j_gene: TRBJ1-3
len: 15
v_gene: TRBV2
CDR3aa: CASSAQGAGGNTIYF

j_gene: TRBJ2-7
len: 15
v_gene: TRBV19
CDR3aa: CASRRRTSESYEQYF

j_gene: TRBJ2-7
len: 13
v_gene: TRBV7-8
CDR3aa: CASSPQTGYEQYF

j_gene: TRBJ1-4
len: 15
v_gene: TRBV2
CDR3aa: CASSGGQGRSEKLFF

j_gene: TRBJ1-6
len: 14
v_gene: TRBV3-1/TRBV3-2
CDR3aa: CASSQGWTASPLHF

j_gene: TRBJ1-4
len: 15
v_gene: TRBV21-1
CDR3aa: CASSYRGMVQEKLFF

j_gene: TRBJ2-7
len: 13
v_gene: TRBV30
CDR3aa: CAWRGAGGPEQYF

j_gene: TRBJ1-6
len: 15
v_gene: TRBV5-1
CDR3aa: CASSSATENNSPLHF

j_gene: TRBJ1-2
len: 17
v_gene: TRBV19
CDR3aa: CASSKTRQGIVNYGYTF

j_gene: TRBJ2-5
len: 13
v_gene: TRBV20-1
CDR3aa: CSASYRAWETQYF

j_gene: TRBJ2-5
len: 16
v_gene: TRBV6-5
CDR3aa: CASSYSSIRGGETQYF

j_gene: TRBJ2-7
len: 15
v_gene: TRBV6-1
CDR3aa: CASSEWDRGSYEQYF

j_gene: TRBJ1-1
len: 15
v_gene: TRBV15
CDR3aa: CATSRSRQGPAGAFF

j_gene: TRBJ2-5
len: 14
v_gene: TRBV18
CDR3aa: CASSRRGQGETQYF

j_gene: TRBJ2-7
len: 14
v_gene: TRBV6-5
CDR3aa: CASSSTRQGSKQYF

j_gene: TRBJ2-1
len: 13
v_gene: TRBV12-3/TRBV12-4
CDR3aa: CASAGLGYNEQFF

j_gene: TRBJ1-1
len: 19
v_gene: TRBV7-9
CDR3aa: CASSLGGGAGEGGDTEAFF